The next 16 T cell receptor beta chains were all read from a single sample in a study of T cell repertoires in cytomegalovirus infection. TCRdb re-derived calls from the reads in MiXCR, one entry per CDR3 protein. The sample gives fewer than 60,000 distinct CDR3 sequences, about 20% of which show up once; roughly 77% is in the top ten. Their antigens are not known. This sample comprised CD8+ T cells from cultured PBMCs, obtained from culture after CMV antigen stimulation. These receptors were taken from a human donor in good health (CMV status not recorded). Some clones in this sample may be carry-over from other donors' samples.

This clonotype turned up a few times. The chain joins TRBV6-2 or TRBV6-3 to TRBJ2-1; D is perhaps TRBD2 (6 bases). The V end lost 4 bases, the J end lost 0 bases, and 19 bases lay between the germline ends. The CDR3 is made up of 18 amino acids. In germline, CDR1 is MNHEY, CDR2 SVGEGT. The CDR3 DNA follows: TGTGCCAGCAGTTTCTCCCGGGTGGAGGGCCCCTCCTACAATGAGCAGTTCTTC. It translates to CASSFSRVEGPSYNEQFF.

This clonotype was seen many times. The chain uses TRBV4-3 and TRBJ1-1; TRBD1 is a possible D gene (5 bases). Per the germline V gene, CDR1 is LGHNA and CDR2 is YSLEER. CDR3 length: 15 residues. V lost 3 bases, J lost 1 base, and 12 bases lay in between. CDR3 sequence reads: CASSQGPGENTEAFF. As DNA, the CDR3 is TGCGCCAGCAGCCAGGGCCCGGGGGAGAACACTGAAGCTTTCTTT.

V is TRBV2 and J is TRBJ2-1, with TRBD2 matching 8 bases. Trimming cost V 7 bases and J 2 bases; bases outside gene matches: 13. CDR1 SNHLY and CDR2 FYNNEI come from the germline V gene. The CDR3 length is 17 residues. As DNA, the CDR3 is TGTGCCAGCACTGAGGGGGGCGGGGGGCCACCCTACAATGAGCAGTTCTTC. Residues: CASTEGGGGPPYNEQFF.

The chain employs TRBV7-6 and TRBJ2-7; D ambiguous. The CDR3 runs to 12 residues. Germline V lookup: CDR1 SGHVS, CDR2 FNYEAQ. Trimming pared 1 base from V and 6 bases from J, leaving 7 bases between. The CDR3 loop reads CASSLEQGEQYF. CDR3 coding DNA: TGTGCCAGCAGCTTAGAACAAGGCGAGCAGTACTTC.

CDR3 protein: CASSNSYRGGWAFF. DNA for the CDR3: TGTGCCAGCAGCAACTCCTACAGGGGTGGTTGGGCTTTCTTT. The V call is TRBV7-6, the J call TRBJ1-1; 7 positions match TRBD1. J was trimmed by 11 bases and V by 5 bases; bases with no gene match: 14. Germline lookup yields CDR1 SGHVS and CDR2 FNYEAQ. CDR3 size: 14 residues.

The table lists this clonotype with a few counts. The chain has TRBV9 and TRBJ2-5; no definite D call. V dropped 3 bases and J dropped 5 bases, with 11 bases sitting between them. Germline CDR1 reads SGDLS; CDR2 reads YYNGEE. The CDR3 runs 13 residues. The CDR3 reads CASSARARETQYF. CDR3 DNA sequence: TGTGCCAGCAGCGCCCGAGCGAGGGAGACCCAGTACTTC.

The chain recombines TRBV6-2 or TRBV6-3 with TRBJ2-1, with D unclear. Germline values: CDR1 MNHEY, CDR2 SVGEGT. This CDR3 has 14 amino acids. V was clipped by 2 bases and J by 6 bases, with 11 bases between them. CDR3 DNA sequence: TGTGCCAGCAGTTACCCGGGTTGGAGCAATGAGCAGTTCTTC. It is translated as CASSYPGWSNEQFF.

This clonotype showed up just a few times. The J gene is TRBJ2-1, the V gene TRBV18; 12 nucleotides match TRBD2. The CDR3 covers 21 residues. Germline assignment: CDR1 KGHSH and CDR2 LQKENI. The J segment lost 0 bases and the V segment lost 4 bases, leaving 16 bases of the junction unmatched. This CDR3 is CASSRGLLAGGLQSSYNEQFF. The CDR3 DNA reads TGTGCCAGCTCACGGGGCTTACTAGCGGGGGGCCTCCAGAGCTCCTACAATGAGCAGTTCTTC.

This clonotype was counted between two and nine times. The V call is TRBV6-1, the J call TRBJ2-5; D possibly corresponds to TRBD2 (7 bases). Trimming removed 3 bases at V and 1 base at J, with 21 bases between. Looked up from germline, CDR1 is MNHNS and CDR2 is SASEGT. This CDR3 is built from 18 residues. CDR3 residues: CASSDPYTEGGAQETQYF. In DNA, the CDR3 is TGTGCCAGCAGTGATCCCTACACCGAAGGGGGGGCCCAAGAGACCCAGTACTTC.

The chain couples TRBV19 to TRBJ2-1; D possibly corresponds to TRBD2 (5 bases). The germline V gene encodes CDR1 LNHDA and CDR2 SQIVND (reference sequence). V was clipped by 3 bases and J by 8 bases, with 11 bases between them. The CDR3 has 13 amino acids. The CDR3 nucleotides read TGTGCCAGTAGTATGATATGGGGAGATGAGCAGTTCTTC. It specifies CASSMIWGDEQFF.

The chain is built from TRBV7-9 and TRBJ2-5, with 7 bases lining up with TRBD1. V lost 5 bases and J lost 3; bases outside the gene matches: 9. From germline, CDR1 is SEHNR and CDR2 FQNEAQ (reference sequence). This CDR3 is built from 15 residues. This CDR3 reads CASSLRIGTEETQYF. CDR3 bases: TGTGCCAGCAGCCTAAGAATTGGGACAGAAGAGACCCAGTACTTC.

This clonotype appeared many times. The rearrangement links TRBV7-2 to TRBJ1-5, with a tentative D call TRBD1 (5 bases). This CDR3 has 15 residues. Trimming took 9 bases from V and 4 from J, leaving 19 bases between them. Per the germline V gene, CDR1 is SGHTA and CDR2 is FQGNSA. The CDR3 here is CASRSPGEKNQPQHF. CDR3 in DNA: TGTGCCAGTAGATCCCCGGGGGAAAAGAATCAGCCCCAGCATTTT.

This clonotype was counted a few times. V gene TRBV7-2 combines with J gene TRBJ2-4; no reliable D call. Germline V gives CDR1 SGHTA, CDR2 FQGNSA. The V end was cut by 4 bases, the J end by 11 bases, with 18 bases between. The CDR3 sequence is 14 residues long. CDR3 sequence (DNA): TGTGCCAGCAGCTCCCGTGGTCTTGGAGTTGTTCAGTACTTC. Translated, it gives CASSSRGLGVVQYF. The full variable domain, completed using reference TRBV7-2 and TRBJ2-4, is GAGVSQSPSNKVTEKGKDVELRCDPISGHTALYWYRQSLGQGLEFLIYFQGNSAPDKSGLPSDRFSAERTGGSVSTLTIQRTQQEDSAVYLCASSSRGLGVVQYFGAGTRLSVL.

The chain couples TRBV6-2 or TRBV6-3 to TRBJ2-1; TRBD1 matches at 10 bases. The CDR3 spans 16 residues. The V and J ends lost 0 bases and 4 bases, in that order; junction bases with no gene match: 3. Germline lookup yields CDR1 MNHEY and CDR2 SVGEGT. CDR3 nucleotides: TGTGCCAGCAGTTACTCTCGGGACAGGGGTTACAATGAGCAGTTCTTC. It specifies CASSYSRDRGYNEQFF.

Only a few counts were recorded for this clonotype. The chain recombines TRBV7-9 with TRBJ2-7, with 9 bases that match TRBD1. CDR1 and CDR2 (germline): SEHNR, FQNEAQ (reference sequence). This CDR3 comprises 16 residues. With V trimmed by 5 bases and J by 0 bases, 8 bases remained unmatched. This CDR3 reads CASSARTGASSYEQYF. The CDR3 nucleotides read TGTGCCAGCAGCGCCCGGACAGGGGCCAGCTCCTACGAGCAGTACTTC.

The sample holds a few counts of this clonotype. The chain joins TRBV7-9 to TRBJ2-2; possibly TRBD1 for D (5 bases). The V gene lost 1 base and the J gene lost 2 bases, with 11 bases spanning the gap. The CDR3 loop spans 16 amino acids. Germline lookup yields CDR1 SEHNR and CDR2 FQNEAQ (reference sequence). CDR3 protein: CASSLDPGPNTGELFF. The CDR3 DNA follows: TGTGCCAGCAGCTTAGACCCAGGGCCAAACACCGGGGAGCTGTTTTTT.